Listed here are 5 T cell receptor beta chains from one sample, sequenced in a study of blood T cells in healthy people across ages. Next came a second PCR, run for about 7 to 12 cycles, which used a sample-barcoded 5' primer along with a J-beta primer mix. TCRdb processed the 5' RACE reads anew with MiXCR; each CDR3 protein has one entry. The sample lists 1.5 million or so distinct CDR3 sequences; roughly 40% were seen once. Sequencing input: blood. The receptors were gathered from a woman between 18 and 29 years old in good health.

V gene TRBV5-1 combines with J gene TRBJ2-3; D may correspond to TRBD1 or TRBD2 (6 bases each). The CDR3 is 16 residues long. Germline V gene lookup returns CDR1 SGHRS and CDR2 YFSETQ. V was clipped by 4 bases and J by 1 base, with 16 bases between them. The CDR3, as DNA: TGCGCCAGCAGCCCTACCTTCGGGGGCGGCACAGATACGCAGTATTTT. This translates into CASSPTFGGGTDTQYF.

The chain carries TRBV20-1 and TRBJ2-3; the match to TRBD2 covers 9 bases. The CDR3 runs 14 residues. V was pared by 5 bases and J by 0 bases, with 3 bases of the junction left unmatched. The germline V gene encodes CDR1 DFQATT and CDR2 SNEGSKA (reference sequence). CDR3 nucleotides: TGCAGTGCTGGACTAGCGCTGAGCACAGATACGCAGTATTTT. Amino acids: CSAGLALSTDTQYF.

This chain uses TRBV5-1 with TRBJ2-1; D may be TRBD2 (5 bases). This CDR3 region has 15 residues. With 3 bases removed from V and 10 bases from J, the gap between germline ends came to 20 bases. From germline, CDR1 is SGHRS and CDR2 YFSETQ. CDR3 sequence: CASSYRRTGDDEQFF. CDR3 nucleotide sequence: TGCGCCAGCAGCTACCGGAGGACCGGGGATGACGAGCAGTTCTTC.

The chain is built from TRBV5-1 and TRBJ2-4, with 7 bases fitting TRBD1. The end of the DNA fits TRBJ2-7 better, so the J call may be wrong. The CDR3 spans 14 residues. Germline V gene lookup returns CDR1 SGHRS and CDR2 YFSETQ. The CDR3 DNA reads TGCGCCAGCAGCTTCGGACAGGCGAACGACGAGCAGTACTTC. This gives the protein CASSFGQANDEQYF.

Only a few counts were recorded for this clonotype. The rearrangement joins TRBV4-2 to TRBJ1-5, with D possibly matching TRBD1 (6 bases). The CDR3 covers 15 residues. The V gene's germline CDR1 is LGHNA and CDR2 YNFKEQ. V lost 4 bases, J lost 0 bases, and 10 bases lay in between. CDR3 nucleotides: TGTGCCAGCAGCCGGGACAAAAATAGCAATCAGCCCCAGCATTTT. Amino acids: CASSRDKNSNQPQHF.